The subject of this entry is one T cell receptor beta chain. The table came from immunoSEQ multiplex PCR; TCRdb's copy has only in-frame clones and leaves some out. The top ten hold roughly 0.25% of the sample, which has about 68,000 clones, 95% to 98% seen once. This record comes from a study of technical replicates of blood from a handful of donors. The CDR3 runs 15 residues. CDR1 is MNHNS, CDR2 SASEGT, per germline. Unmatched junction bases numbered 6, after V lost 4 bases and J lost 3 bases. The sample consisted of T cells isolated from PBMCs. The receptor was isolated from a human donor in good health. J is TRBJ2-7 and V is TRBV6-1, with TRBD1 matching 10 bases. CDR3 protein: CASSASGTGVYEQYF. The CDR3 DNA reads as TGTGCCAGCAGTGCCTCCGGGACAGGGGTCTACGAGCAGTACTTC.